This T cell receptor beta chain was documented in a study of OX40 agonist ivuxolimab in advanced cancers. Regarding the research as a whole: Ivuxolimab, which targeted the costimulatory receptor OX40 (CD134), was an agonistic, fully human IgG2 monoclonal antibody. The purpose of peripheral TCRbeta sequencing was to test whether ivuxolimab changed TCR sequence diversity and led to clonal T-cell expansion. Among the roughly 50 dose-escalation patients, approximately 20 had hepatocellular carcinoma, approximately 15 melanoma, 9 renal cell carcinoma and 9 head and neck cancer. A male proportion of approximately 83% and a mean age of approximately 61 years, ranging from about 20 to 79, were recorded for the dose-escalation cohort. Intravenous ivuxolimab was administered to patients every 2 weeks at six dose levels: 0.01, 0.1, 0.3, 1.5, 3 and 10 mg/kg. Prior anti-PD-1, anti-PD-L1 or anti-CTLA-4 therapy was permitted, and checkpoint inhibitors had been received by roughly two fifths of dose-escalation patients. The paper covers the monotherapy dose-escalation part of the phase I ivuxolimab trial, which included N ≈ 52 patients. Three dose-escalation patients achieved partial responses, one with hepatocellular carcinoma and two with cutaneous melanoma.

The trial excluded patients who had a history of autoimmune disease or who were on systemic immunosuppression. Peripheral blood for TCR sequencing was drawn from every dose cohort at baseline, at cycle 4 day 1 and at cycle 7 day 1. Samples came from an open-label, multicenter, first-in-human phase I dose-escalation trial of ivuxolimab. Adults with locally advanced or metastatic melanoma, renal cell, hepatocellular, or head and neck squamous cell carcinoma were enrolled in the trial. CD4+ and CD8+ T cells were sorted separately from peripheral blood before TCR sequencing. CDR1 and CDR2 are read off the germline V gene (reference sequence) as MNHNY and SVGAGI. Cut back by 2 bases and 1 base, the V and J ends lie 6 bases apart. From cysteine to phenylalanine, the CDR3 is 14 amino acids long. Only CDR3 DNA is held: 42 bases, read in frame from base 1. A note on this clone: Its antigen remains undetermined. The record has no base qualities; no much larger clone is one base away.

Study-level results and caveats: At doses of 0.1 to 3.0 mg/kg, clonal expansion of both CD4+ and CD8+ T cells in blood was seen between baseline and week 6. After ivuxolimab, CD8+ T cells had more expanded clones than CD4+ T cells on average. Low levels of normalized T-cell clonal expansion were also seen in some patients who did not respond. In the 0.1-3.0 mg/kg groups, partial responders were among the patients with the lowest normalized peripheral clonal expansion, particularly in CD8+ T cells. The antigen specificity of the clonally expanded peripheral T cells was not determined.

To sequence the TCRbeta CDR3 region, genomic DNA was isolated from the sorted cells. TCRbeta CDR3 regions were sequenced using the immunoSEQ Assay. TCRdb limited this immuneACCESS table to in-frame rearrangements with V and J called. A share of clones is missing; checked studies link under half to unresolved V genes, and the rest is unexplained. In this sample the table shows 25,000 to 30,000 clones, roughly nine tenths of which occur a single time. The ten largest account for roughly 10% of the sample. The chain uses TRBV6-6 and TRBJ1-5; matching of 5 bases hints at TRBD1 as the D gene. This specimen was CD4+ or CD8+ T cells sorted from blood, taken in a trial of the OX40 agonist ivuxolimab. This sequence was found in an adult with an advanced solid tumor such as melanoma, head and neck, liver or kidney cancer. The CDR3 region has the sequence CASSYGDSNQPQHF. In nucleotide form, the sequence is TGTGCCAGCAGTTACGGGGACAGCAATCAGCCCCAGCATTTT.